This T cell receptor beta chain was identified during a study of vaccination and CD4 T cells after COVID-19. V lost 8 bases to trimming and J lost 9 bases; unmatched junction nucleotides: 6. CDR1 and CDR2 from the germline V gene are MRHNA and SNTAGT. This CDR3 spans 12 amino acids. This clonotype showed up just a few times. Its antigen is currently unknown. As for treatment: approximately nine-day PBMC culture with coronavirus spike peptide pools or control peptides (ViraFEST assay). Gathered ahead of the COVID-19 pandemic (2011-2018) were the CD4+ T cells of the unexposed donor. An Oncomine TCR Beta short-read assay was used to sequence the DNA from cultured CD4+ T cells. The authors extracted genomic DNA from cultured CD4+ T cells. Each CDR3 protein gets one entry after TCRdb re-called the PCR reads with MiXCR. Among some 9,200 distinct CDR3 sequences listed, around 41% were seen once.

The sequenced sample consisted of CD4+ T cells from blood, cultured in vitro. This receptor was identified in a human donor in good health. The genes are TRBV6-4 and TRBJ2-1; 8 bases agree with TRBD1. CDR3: CASATGVGEQFF. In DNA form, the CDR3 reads TGTGCCAGCGCGACAGGGGTCGGTGAGCAGTTCTTC.